Below are 23 T cell receptor beta chains sequenced from a single sample in a study of response to subunit inactivated influenza vaccine. TCRdb re-called the RT-PCR reads through MiXCR, storing one row per CDR3 protein. This sample has about 480,000 distinct CDR3 sequences; less than 30% occur once, and the top ten carry approximately 2%. The material was CD4+ T cells sorted from PBMCs, obtained 5 days after vaccination. These receptors all stem from a man in his forties or fifties who received an inactivated influenza vaccine.

The chain links TRBV5-1 to TRBJ2-1, with TRBD2 identical over 8 bases. J was trimmed by 11 bases and V by 0 bases; bases with no gene match: 7. The CDR3 is 14 amino acids. The germline CDR1 and CDR2 sequences are SGHRS and YFSETQ. The CDR3 coding sequence is TGCGCCAGCAGCTTGGTGGTAGCGGGAAGAAAGCAGTTCTTC. This sequence encodes CASSLVVAGRKQFF. Using reference TRBV5-1 and TRBJ2-1 for the parts outside the CDR3, the full variable domain is KAGVTQTPRYLIKTRGQQVTLSCSPISGHRSVSWYQQTPGQGLQFLFEYFSETQRNKGNFPGRFSGRQFSNSRSEMNVSTLELGDSALYLCASSLVVAGRKQFFGPGTRLTVL.

This clonotype was counted a few times. The chain combines TRBV4-3 with TRBJ1-5; D is unresolved. Trimming stripped 3 bases from V and 7 bases from J, with 10 bases between. Germline loops: CDR1 LGHNA, CDR2 YSLEER. CDR3 size: 13 residues. CDR3 in amino acids: CASSHLEGQPQHF. The CDR3 region has the DNA TGCGCCAGCAGCCACCTAGAGGGACAGCCCCAGCATTTT.

The rearrangement links TRBV6-5 to TRBJ1-2; possible D gene TRBD1, 5 bases. The CDR3 runs to 17 residues. V lost 0 bases, J lost 2 bases, and 16 bases lay in between. Looked up from germline, CDR1 is MNHEY and CDR2 is SVGAGI. CDR3 amino acids: CASSYSLLRQGNYGYTF. The CDR3 DNA follows: TGTGCCAGCAGTTACTCTCTTTTAAGGCAGGGCAACTATGGCTACACCTTC.

The chain combines TRBV7-2 with TRBJ2-7, with 8 positions matching TRBD1. The CDR3 covers 14 residues. Germline V gives CDR1 SGHTA, CDR2 FQGNSA. Trimming took 0 bases from V and 5 from J; bases not matched to a gene: 3. The CDR3 bases are TGTGCCAGCAGCTTAGCGGGACAGGCTCACGAGCAGTACTTC. This translates into CASSLAGQAHEQYF.

At least ten counts were recorded for this clonotype. A read error may account for a junction end that differs from germline. The chain couples TRBV12-3 or TRBV12-4 to TRBJ2-3; 8 nucleotides align to TRBD2. CDR3 size: 14 residues. CDR3 coding DNA: TGCGCCAGCAGCTTGCGGGGGGGCACAGATACGCAGTATTTT. It yields the protein CASSLRGGTDTQYF.

In this sample, this clonotype turned up a few times. J is TRBJ1-1 and V is TRBV4-3; D gene ambiguous. Germline-derived CDR1 and CDR2 are LGHNA and YSLEER. The CDR3 is 15 residues long. The V end lost 1 base, the J end lost 1 base, and 10 bases lay between the germline ends. The CDR3 sequence is CASSQVLLGNTEAFF. The CDR3 bases are TGCGCCAGCAGCCAAGTCTTGCTGGGGAACACTGAAGCTTTCTTT.

The sample holds many counts of this clonotype. CDR3 coding DNA: TGCAGTGCTCCGTTAAACAGGGGCGGCGAGCAGTACTTC. Its translation: CSAPLNRGGEQYF. This chain connects TRBV20-1 to TRBJ2-7; TRBD1 matches 7 bases. With 5 bases clipped from V and 6 bases from J, the junction kept 10 bases outside the gene matches. This CDR3 has 13 amino acids. Germline V lookup: CDR1 DFQATT, CDR2 SNEGSKA (reference sequence).

V usage is TRBV9 and J usage is TRBJ2-1; D gene unclear. The CDR3 contains 16 residues. V was shortened by 0 bases and J by 4 bases, with 14 bases between the two germline ends. Germline-derived CDR1 and CDR2 are SGDLS and YYNGEE. The CDR3 protein is CASSVEAVTTYNEQFF. CDR3 coding DNA: TGTGCCAGCAGCGTAGAGGCGGTAACCACATACAATGAGCAGTTCTTC. Using reference TRBV9 and TRBJ2-1 for the parts outside the CDR3, the full variable domain is DSGVTQTPKHLITATGQRVTLRCSPRSGDLSVYWYQQSLDQGLQFLIQYYNGEERAKGNILERFSAQQFPDLHSELNLSSLELGDSALYFCASSVEAVTTYNEQFFGPGTRLTVL.

Only a few counts were recorded for this clonotype. The CDR3 loop is CASSPTPQGAADTQYF. In DNA, the CDR3 is TGTGCCAGCAGCCCTACCCCCCAGGGGGCCGCAGATACGCAGTATTTT. V is TRBV7-2 and J is TRBJ2-3; 8 bases fit TRBD1. Germline-derived CDR1 and CDR2 are SGHTA and FQGNSA. After removal of 5 bases from V and 4 bases from J, the junction contained 11 bases not matched to a gene. The CDR3 is 16 amino acids.

The chain uses TRBV12-3 or TRBV12-4 and TRBJ1-5; D unclear. Trimming took 3 bases from V and 6 from J, leaving 6 bases between them. The CDR3 sequence is 12 residues long. The CDR3 DNA is TGTGCCAGCAGTTTTTTTCCTCAGCCCCAGCATTTT. This codes for CASSFFPQPQHF.

The gene calls are TRBV18 and TRBJ2-1, with 10 nucleotides matching TRBD2. Per germline, CDR1 KGHSH and CDR2 LQKENI. The CDR3 is 13 amino acids. J gave up 4 bases and V 8 bases, and 2 bases lay outside the gene matches. The CDR3 DNA is TGTGCCAGCGGGACTAGCGCTTACAATGAGCAGTTCTTC. Its translation is CASGTSAYNEQFF.

This clonotype was observed a few times. The J gene is TRBJ2-4, the V gene TRBV5-1; maybe TRBD2 (5 bases). V dropped 0 bases and J dropped 0 bases, with 13 bases sitting between them. This CDR3 is 17 amino acids long. The V gene's germline CDR1 is SGHRS and CDR2 YFSETQ. CDR3 residues: CASSLALAGVAKNIQYF. CDR3 sequence (DNA): TGCGCCAGCAGCTTGGCCTTGGCGGGCGTAGCCAAAAACATTCAGTACTTC.

Only a few counts were recorded for this clonotype. V and J are TRBV30 and TRBJ1-2; D gene unclear. The CDR3 length is 12 residues. Germline CDR1 and CDR2: GTSNPN and SVGIG (reference sequence). V was pared by 3 bases and J by 5 bases, with 10 bases between. The CDR3 reads CAWRMRPYGYTF. Here the CDR3 DNA reads TGTGCCTGGAGAATGAGGCCTTATGGCTACACCTTC.

This clonotype turned up a few times. J is TRBJ2-2 and V is TRBV7-8; D gene unclear. Germline values: CDR1 SGHVS, CDR2 FQNEAQ. The V end lost 6 bases, the J end lost 4 bases, and 9 bases lay between the germline ends. The CDR3 has 13 amino acids. As DNA, the CDR3 is TGTGCCAGCAGTTTAAAGTCCACCGGGGAGCTGTTTTTT. Its protein product is CASSLKSTGELFF.

This rearrangement joins TRBV25-1 to TRBJ2-7, with TRBD1 as a possible D gene (5 bases). V lost 3 bases and J lost 5, with 20 bases in between. From germline, CDR1 is MGHDK and CDR2 SYGVNS. The length of the CDR3 is 16 residues. DNA for the CDR3: TGTGCCAGCAGTGACCCCATTCCAGGGTCGAGCGACGAGCAGTACTTC. As protein: CASSDPIPGSSDEQYF.

This chain uses TRBV20-1 with TRBJ2-7, with TRBD1 matching 9 bases. CDR1 and CDR2 from the germline V gene are DFQATT and SNEGSKA (reference sequence). V shed 6 bases and J 3 bases; nucleotides not matched to a gene: 6. This CDR3 has 13 residues. The CDR3 DNA reads TGCAGTGCCGTCGGACAGGGGCACTACGAGCAGTACTTC. As protein: CSAVGQGHYEQYF.

This clonotype was recorded a few times. V is TRBV12-3 or TRBV12-4 and J is TRBJ1-1; D uncertain. This CDR3 contains 12 residues. V was clipped by 4 bases and J by 4 bases, with 7 bases between them. CDR3 sequence (DNA): TGTGCCAGCAGTTCGATGGGCACTGAAGCTTTCTTT. It specifies CASSSMGTEAFF.

The chain has TRBV7-8 and TRBJ2-3; no reliable D call. This CDR3 is 15 amino acids long. The germline V gene encodes CDR1 SGHVS and CDR2 FQNEAQ. Trimming removed 2 bases from V and 1 base from J, with 10 bases in between. Written as DNA, the CDR3 is TGTGCCAGCAGCTTAAGACGGGTGCGCACAGATACGCAGTATTTT. Amino acid sequence: CASSLRRVRTDTQYF.

The V gene is TRBV11-2, the J gene TRBJ2-7; D ambiguous. The CDR3 contains 12 residues. Trimming cost V 5 bases and J 2 bases, with 7 bases left between them. Germline loops: CDR1 SGHAT, CDR2 FQNNGV. This CDR3 reads CASSALAYEQYF. The CDR3 DNA sequence: TGTGCCAGCAGCGCCCTAGCCTACGAGCAGTACTTC.

Many counts were recorded for this clonotype. This chain uses TRBV20-1 with TRBJ2-3; 8 nucleotides line up with TRBD1. CDR3 length equals 16 residues. The V and J ends lost 5 bases and 4 bases, in that order; junction bases with no gene match: 14. Germline CDR1 and CDR2: DFQATT and SNEGSKA (reference sequence). The CDR3 DNA reads TGCAGTGCTCTACACCGACGGACAGGGATTTCAGATACGCAGTATTTT. It translates to CSALHRRTGISDTQYF.

This clonotype was detected a few times. V and J are TRBV28 and TRBJ2-4, with TRBD2 matching over 8 bases. The ends lost 4 bases at V and 8 bases at J; junction bases unmatched: 7. The CDR3 runs 14 residues. From germline, CDR1 is MDHEN and CDR2 SYDVKM. CDR3 bases: TGTGCCAGCAGTTCCGGGGGGGCTAGGGACATTCAGTACTTC. Translated, it gives CASSSGGARDIQYF.

This clonotype was recorded a few times. This chain uses TRBV24-1 with TRBJ2-7, with 11 positions matching TRBD1. Looked up from germline, CDR1 is KGHDR and CDR2 is SFDVKD. The CDR3 is 15 residues long. Trimming removed 5 bases from V and 4 bases from J; junction bases left unmatched: 6. Here the CDR3 reads CATSAYGTGGYEQYF. The CDR3, as DNA: TGTGCCACCAGTGCCTACGGGACAGGGGGTTACGAGCAGTACTTC.

V and J are TRBV20-1 and TRBJ1-5; 7 bases are a match to TRBD1. J was trimmed by 6 bases and V by 3 bases; bases with no gene match: 8. Germline assignment: CDR1 DFQATT and CDR2 SNEGSKA (reference sequence). The CDR3 totals 14 residues. DNA for the CDR3: TGCAGTGCTAGTTCGACAGGGTATGGTCAGCCCCAGCATTTT. Amino acid sequence: CSASSTGYGQPQHF.